At least ten counts were recorded for the clone carrying this T cell receptor (beta chain). Antigen specificity is unknown. The data are from a study of T-cell reconstitution after alpha-beta-depleted transplantation in children. CDR3 size: 16 residues. Trimming at V came to 7 bases and at J to 6 bases, leaving 13 bases not matched to a gene. From germline, CDR1 is SGHRS and CDR2 YFSETQ. As it was prepared, the TCRbeta library received unique molecular identifiers. MiXCR, run by TCRdb on the PCR reads, gives a single entry per CDR3 protein. The data contain about 50,000 distinct CDR3 sequences, 5.8% of them seen just once; the ten biggest clones take up 30% to 35%. Study-level findings and limits: As was reported, about two months after transplant, alpha-beta T cells came from several hundred expanded graft clones. Where some patients showed high TCRbeta diversity at day 60, it came from recipient T cells and thymic progenitors that had survived. After one year, T-cell counts and TCRbeta diversity mostly came from new T cells.

This TCR was sampled from a female patient between 2 and 15 years old who had a stem cell transplant for aplastic anemia, so the T cells may come from the graft donor. The chain has TRBV5-1 and TRBJ2-7; TRBD2 agrees at 13 bases. The input for sequencing was PBMCs, mostly from graft donor cells, taken 60 days after TCRalphabeta/CD19-depleted stem cell transplant. Written as DNA, the CDR3 is TGCGCCAGCGGTTTTAGACTAGCGGGAGGCCCCGGCGAGCAGTACTTC. It encodes CASGFRLAGGPGEQYF.